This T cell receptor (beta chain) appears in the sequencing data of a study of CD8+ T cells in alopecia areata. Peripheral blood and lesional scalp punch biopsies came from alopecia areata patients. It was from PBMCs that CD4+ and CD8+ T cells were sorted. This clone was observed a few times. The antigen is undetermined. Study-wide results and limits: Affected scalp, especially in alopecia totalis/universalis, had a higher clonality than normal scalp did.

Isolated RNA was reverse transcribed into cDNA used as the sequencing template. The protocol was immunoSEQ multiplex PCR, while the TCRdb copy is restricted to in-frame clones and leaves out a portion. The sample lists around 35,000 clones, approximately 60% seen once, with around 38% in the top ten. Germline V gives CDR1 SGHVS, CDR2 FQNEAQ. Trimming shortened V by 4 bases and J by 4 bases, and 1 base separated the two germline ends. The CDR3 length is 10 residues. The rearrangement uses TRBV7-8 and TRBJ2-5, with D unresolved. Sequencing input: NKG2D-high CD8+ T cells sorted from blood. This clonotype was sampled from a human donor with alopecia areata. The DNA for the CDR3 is TGTGCCAGCAGCTCAGAGACCCAGTACTTC. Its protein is CASSSETQYF. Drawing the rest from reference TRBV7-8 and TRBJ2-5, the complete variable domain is GAGVSQSPRYKVAKRGQDVALRCDPISGHVSLFWYQQALGQGPEFLTYFQNEAQLDKSGLPSDRFFAERPEGSVSTLKIQRTQQEDSAVYLCASSSETQYFGPGTRLLVL.